The entry below describes one T cell receptor (beta chain). The repertoire was sequenced with immunoSEQ multiplex PCR; TCRdb's copy has only in-frame clones and lacks some. The repertoire holds approximately 99,000 clones, about 87% seen once, with about 20% in the top ten. The CDR3 is 15 amino acids. Germline V gene sequence: CDR1 MNHEY, CDR2 SVGAGI. J lost 3 bases, V lost 4 bases, and 4 bases had no gene match. These data come from a study of blood T cell repertoires in COVID-19. Sample: peripheral blood. This rearrangement joins TRBV6-5 to TRBJ2-7; 12 bases agree with TRBD2. The receptor's source is a human donor in a cohort sampled during active COVID-19. Here the CDR3 DNA reads TGTGCCAGCAGTTCACTAGCGGGAGGCAACTACGAGCAGTACTTC. Protein sequence: CASSSLAGGNYEQYF.